One and the same sample provided the 23 T cell receptor beta chains below, sequenced in a study of shared clonotypes between healthy human individuals. Assay: immunoSEQ multiplex PCR; the TCRdb copy retains only in-frame clones and omits some. Among 950,000 to 1,100,000 clones listed, around 78% were seen once. The sample was memory CD4+ T cells from PBMCs. The subset is: CD45RA-negative fraction. These receptors originate from a man aged 18 to 35 in good health. Some clones in this sample may be carry-over from other donors' samples.

This sequence joins TRBV2 and TRBJ1-6; no firm D call. There are 13 residues in the CDR3. Looked up from germline, CDR1 is SNHLY and CDR2 is FYNNEI. Trimming removed 3 bases at V and 4 bases at J, with 4 bases between. The CDR3 protein is CASSEGYNSPLHF. Here the CDR3 DNA reads TGTGCCAGCAGTGAGGGGTATAATTCACCCCTCCACTTT.

The rearrangement uses TRBV6-5 and TRBJ1-1; possibly TRBD1 for D (6 bases). The germline V gene encodes CDR1 MNHEY and CDR2 SVGAGI. This CDR3 is 15 amino acids long. The V and J ends lost 2 bases and 4 bases respectively, with 14 bases between them. The CDR3 nucleotides read TGTGCCAGCAGTTACCTGGACAGTCAAATCACTGAAGCTTTCTTT. Encoded protein: CASSYLDSQITEAFF.

The chain links TRBV28 to TRBJ2-7, with 10 bases fitting TRBD2. There are 15 residues in the CDR3. Trimming removed 6 bases from V and 3 bases from J; junction bases left unmatched: 8. Germline CDR1 and CDR2: MDHEN and SYDVKM. CDR3 DNA sequence: TGTGCCAGCAGGCAAACCGGGACTAGCGACTACGAGCAGTACTTC. As protein: CASRQTGTSDYEQYF.

This chain joins TRBV6-4 and TRBJ2-1, with 8 bases aligning to TRBD2. The CDR3 consists of 14 residues. Per germline, CDR1 MRHNA and CDR2 SNTAGT. V lost 6 bases to trimming and J lost 6 bases; unmatched junction nucleotides: 7. The CDR3 DNA follows: TGTGCCAGCAGCCAGCGGGAGTATGGCAATGAGCAGTTCTTC. It translates to CASSQREYGNEQFF.

J is TRBJ2-2 and V is TRBV28; D might be TRBD1 (6 bases). From germline, CDR1 is MDHEN and CDR2 SYDVKM. The CDR3 length is 15 residues. V was trimmed by 6 bases and J by 4 bases, leaving 15 bases between them. CDR3 loop: CASSPYGRGTGELFF. As DNA, the CDR3 is TGTGCCAGCAGCCCCTATGGCAGGGGCACCGGGGAGCTGTTTTTT. Based on the CDR3 plus reference TRBV28 and TRBJ2-2, the full variable domain is DVKVTQSSRYLVKRTGEKVFLECVQDMDHENMFWYRQDPGLGLRLIYFSYDVKMKEKGDIPEGYSVSREKKERFSLILESASTNQTSMYLCASSPYGRGTGELFFGEGSRLTVL.

For this clone: This is likely an artifact of a read error, given a far larger clone one base away. V is TRBV27 and J is TRBJ2-1, with 16 bases identical to TRBD2. The V and J ends lost 5 bases and 4 bases, in that order; junction bases with no gene match: 5. Germline V gives CDR1 MNHEY, CDR2 SMNVEV (reference sequence). The CDR3 is made up of 17 amino acids. The CDR3 region is CASSLGTSGRAYNEQFF. DNA for the CDR3: TGTGCCAGCAGTCTTGGGACTAGCGGGAGGGCTTACAATGAGCAGTTCTTC.

Many counts were recorded for this clone. The rearrangement uses TRBV29-1 and TRBJ1-1, with no clear D. Germline V gene data show CDR1 as SQVTM and CDR2 as ANQGSEA. The CDR3 consists of 15 residues. V was cut by 7 bases and J by 0 bases, with 18 bases left in between. The CDR3 region is CSGGPGWGMNTEAFF. The CDR3 DNA reads TGCAGCGGCGGCCCAGGTTGGGGTATGAACACTGAAGCTTTCTTT.

This rearrangement joins TRBV5-1 to TRBJ2-7, with 8 bases that match TRBD1. The V segment lost 0 bases and the J segment 2 bases; nucleotides outside the gene matches: 4. Germline-derived CDR1 and CDR2 are SGHRS and YFSETQ. There are 15 residues in the CDR3. CDR3 amino acids: CASSLAPGQAYEQYF. The CDR3 DNA reads TGCGCCAGCAGCTTGGCCCCGGGACAGGCCTACGAGCAGTACTTC.

Concerning this clone: A far larger clone is one base from this, pointing to a likely read error. Other nucleotide sequences from this sample produce the same CDR3. V usage is TRBV11-2 and J usage is TRBJ1-4; maybe TRBD1 (6 bases). CDR1 is SGHAT and CDR2 is FQNNGV in the germline V gene. The CDR3 loop spans 14 amino acids. Written as DNA, the CDR3 is TGTGCCAGCAGCTTCAAGGGAGGGGGTGAAAAACTGTTCTTT. Translation: CASSFKGGGEKLFF.

Note on this clone: This same CDR3 is encoded by further DNA sequences in the sample. In nucleotides, the CDR3 is TGTGCCAGCAAACAGGGCGGTGAGACCCAGTACTTC. Translation: CASKQGGETQYF. The chain links TRBV28 to TRBJ2-5, with D tentatively TRBD1 (6 bases). V shed 7 bases and J shed 5 bases, with 11 bases lying between them. The germline gives CDR1 MDHEN, CDR2 SYDVKM. The CDR3 has 12 amino acids.

This clone was seen once. The chain carries TRBV7-9 and TRBJ1-3, with D perhaps matching TRBD1 (6 bases). The CDR3 length is 15 residues. The V end was cut by 4 bases, the J end by 0 bases, with 10 bases between. The germline CDR1 and CDR2 sequences are SEHNR and FQNEAQ (reference sequence). The CDR3 loop reads CASSWGLSSGNTIYF. In DNA form, the CDR3 reads TGTGCCAGCAGCTGGGGGCTATCCTCTGGAAACACCATATATTTT.

This clone was detected only a few times. This chain links TRBV18 with TRBJ1-4; D is unresolved. CDR3 size: 16 residues. Germline V gene lookup returns CDR1 KGHSH and CDR2 LQKENI. V was shortened by 3 bases and J by 0 bases, with 11 bases between the two germline ends. CDR3 DNA sequence: TGTGCCAGCTCACCGAGGCCAGGATCAACTAATGAAAAACTGTTTTTT. It translates to CASSPRPGSTNEKLFF.

The J gene is TRBJ2-2, the V gene TRBV7-9, with 10 bases that match TRBD2. Looked up from germline, CDR1 is SEHNR and CDR2 is FQNEAQ (reference sequence). This CDR3 is built from 16 residues. V lost 5 bases and J lost 6; bases outside the gene matches: 9. CDR3 protein: CASSHWASGSSGELFF. In DNA form, the CDR3 reads TGTGCCAGCAGCCACTGGGCTAGCGGGAGCTCCGGGGAGCTGTTTTTT. Based on the CDR3 plus reference TRBV7-9 and TRBJ2-2, the full variable domain is DTGVSQNPRHKITKRGQNVTFRCDPISEHNRLYWYRQTLGQGPEFLTYFQNEAQLEKSRLLSDRFSAERPKGSFSTLEIQRTEQGDSAMYLCASSHWASGSSGELFFGEGSRLTVL.

The rearrangement uses TRBV7-3 and TRBJ2-7, with D unclear. The CDR3 is made up of 16 amino acids. Between the trimmed V and J ends, which lost 2 bases and 6 bases, there was a span of 20 bases. The germline CDR1 and CDR2 sequences are SGHTA and FQGTGA. The CDR3 sequence is CASSLPQTTLILEQYF. The DNA for the CDR3 is TGTGCCAGCAGCTTACCCCAGACCACATTAATACTCGAGCAGTACTTC.

CDR3 in amino acids: CASSFFSGSSYEQYF. The CDR3 bases are TGTGCCAGCAGTTTTTTCTCAGGGAGCTCCTACGAGCAGTACTTC. The gene calls are TRBV28 and TRBJ2-7, with D perhaps given as TRBD1 or TRBD2 (5 bases each). The length of the CDR3 is 15 residues. Germline CDR1 reads MDHEN; CDR2 reads SYDVKM. The V end was cut by 3 bases, the J end by 0 bases, with 12 bases between.

This sequence joins TRBV11-2 and TRBJ2-1; no definite D call. V was cut by 2 bases and J by 5 bases, with 16 bases left in between. The CDR3 is 16 amino acids. The germline V gene has CDR1 SGHAT and CDR2 FQNNGV. CDR3 nucleotide sequence: TGTGCCAGCAGCTTACAGTGGCAGGATGGCAACAATGAGCAGTTCTTC. Residues: CASSLQWQDGNNEQFF.

The chain combines TRBV13 with TRBJ1-1; maybe TRBD1 (5 bases). CDR3 size: 13 residues. Deletions cut 0 bases from V and 3 bases from J, with 5 bases between. Germline CDR1 is PRHDT and CDR2 is FYEKMQ (reference sequence). The CDR3 is CASSLGRDTEAFF. The CDR3 DNA follows: TGTGCCAGCAGCTTAGGCAGGGACACTGAAGCTTTCTTT.

This clone was observed a handful of times. The chain couples TRBV4-1 to TRBJ2-3; tentatively, D is TRBD2 (5 bases). With 1 base removed from V and 6 bases from J, the gap between germline ends came to 11 bases. Looked up from germline, CDR1 is MGHRA and CDR2 is YSYEKL. This CDR3 contains 14 residues. This CDR3 reads CASSQASKADTQYF. The CDR3 DNA sequence: TGCGCCAGCAGCCAAGCTAGCAAGGCCGATACGCAGTATTTT.

This clone was seen a handful of times. The chain recombines TRBV5-4 with TRBJ2-1; TRBD1 is a possible D gene (6 bases). This CDR3 contains 12 residues. The V gene's germline CDR1 is SGHNT and CDR2 YYREEE (reference sequence). Trimming removed 3 bases from V and 14 bases from J, with 15 bases in between. CDR3 loop: CASSSMEAGEFF. The CDR3, as DNA: TGTGCCAGCAGCTCTATGGAGGCAGGGGAGTTCTTC. Filled out from reference TRBV5-4 and TRBJ2-1, the complete variable domain reads ETGVTQSPTHLIKTRGQQVTLRCSSQSGHNTVSWYQQALGQGPQFIFQYYREEENGRGNFPPRFSGLQFPNYSSELNVNALELDDSALYLCASSSMEAGEFFGPGTRLTVL.

The DNA for the CDR3 is TGTGCCAGCAGTCCCCGGACAGGGAGGGCGCGGGCAGGTGGGGCCAACGTCCTGACTTTC. Translating gives CASSPRTGRARAGGANVLTF. This chain links TRBV28 with TRBJ2-6, with D perhaps TRBD1 (8 bases). Germline V lookup: CDR1 MDHEN, CDR2 SYDVKM. Trimming removed 5 bases from V and 3 bases from J, with 26 bases in between. There are 20 residues in the CDR3.

This clone showed up many times. The chain joins TRBV28 to TRBJ1-4, with D perhaps TRBD1 (6 bases). V was clipped by 2 bases and J by 8 bases, with 6 bases between them. CDR3 size: 12 residues. The germline V gene encodes CDR1 MDHEN and CDR2 SYDVKM. As DNA, the CDR3 is TGTGCCAGCAGTTTAGGACAGGAAAAACTGTTTTTT. Its protein product is CASSLGQEKLFF.

This clone was detected ten times or more. At the DNA level, this CDR3 is encoded by other sequences in the same sample as well. V is TRBV9 and J is TRBJ1-2, with D unclear. V lost 3 bases, J lost 2 bases, and 8 bases lay in between. The germline gives CDR1 SGDLS, CDR2 YYNGEE. This CDR3 is 13 amino acids long. The CDR3 reads CASSASKNYGYTF. For the CDR3, the DNA is TGTGCCAGCAGCGCTTCTAAAAACTATGGCTACACCTTC.

The chain links TRBV4-1 to TRBJ2-2, with D unresolved. From germline, CDR1 is MGHRA and CDR2 YSYEKL. The CDR3 covers 17 residues. Trimming shortened V by 1 base and J by 6 bases, and 18 bases separated the two germline ends. CDR3 sequence (DNA): TGCGCCAGCAGCCAAGTAGGGCTAGTGAAAATCGCCGGGGAGCTGTTTTTT. It is translated as CASSQVGLVKIAGELFF.